This entry lists 10 T cell receptor beta chains sequenced from one sample in a study of T cell changes during pregnancy in multiple sclerosis. Sequencing was performed with immunoSEQ multiplex PCR; in TCRdb, only in-frame clones are kept and a portion is missing. In the table there are 40,000 to 60,000 clones, 90% to 95% of which are singletons. The material was CD4+ T cells from peripheral blood mononuclear cells, obtained in the first trimester of pregnancy. These receptors all come from a female donor with multiple sclerosis, enrolled in a pregnancy study.

The CDR3 is CASSKQGISEKLFF. The CDR3 region has the DNA TGTGCCAGCAGCAAACAGGGTATTAGTGAAAAACTGTTTTTT. The chain links TRBV5-4 to TRBJ1-4, with a tentative D call TRBD1 (6 bases). Germline assignment: CDR1 SGHNT and CDR2 YYREEE (reference sequence). The CDR3 runs to 14 residues. V was shortened by 4 bases and J by 7 bases, with 14 bases between the two germline ends.

This rearrangement joins TRBV6-5 to TRBJ1-2; 11 bases line up with TRBD1. Germline values: CDR1 MNHEY, CDR2 SVGAGI. The CDR3 totals 16 residues. V shed 4 bases and J 5 bases; nucleotides not matched to a gene: 9. The CDR3 here is CASSSPRGQGAYGYTF. The CDR3 DNA is TGTGCCAGCAGTTCACCCCGAGGACAGGGGGCGTATGGCTACACCTTC.

V usage is TRBV6-6 and J usage is TRBJ2-5, with 13 bases lining up with TRBD2. The V gene's germline CDR1 is MNHNY and CDR2 SVGAGI (reference sequence). The V segment lost 3 bases and the J segment 6 bases; nucleotides outside the gene matches: 4. The CDR3 length is 15 residues. CDR3 region: CASSYRTSGGQTQYF. The CDR3 DNA sequence: TGTGCCAGCAGTTATAGGACTAGCGGGGGACAGACCCAGTACTTC.

The chain has TRBV27 and TRBJ1-6, with 7 bases identical to TRBD1. J lost 8 bases, V lost 1 base, and 5 bases had no gene match. The CDR3 spans 15 residues. The V gene's germline CDR1 is MNHEY and CDR2 SMNVEV (reference sequence). CDR3 DNA sequence: TGTGCCAGCAGTTTATACAGGGGACTTTATTCACCCCTCCACTTT. This gives the protein CASSLYRGLYSPLHF.

The rearrangement uses TRBV4-2 and TRBJ2-5, with D unclear. This CDR3 is built from 14 residues. Germline CDR1 reads LGHNA; CDR2 reads YNFKEQ. Trimming stripped 1 base from V and 4 bases from J, with 10 bases between. CDR3 sequence reads: CASSQVGQAETQYF. In DNA, the CDR3 is TGTGCCAGCAGCCAAGTTGGGCAGGCAGAGACCCAGTACTTC.

The chain joins TRBV19 to TRBJ1-1; 7 bases agree with TRBD1. The CDR3 has 12 amino acids. V dropped 8 bases and J dropped 1; count of bases not matched to a gene: 1. Germline loops: CDR1 LNHDA, CDR2 SQIVND (reference sequence). The CDR3, as DNA: TGTGCCAGTGGGACAGCGAACACTGAAGCTTTCTTT. This translates into CASGTANTEAFF. Full variable domain (remainder filled in from reference TRBV19 and TRBJ1-1): DGGITQSPKYLFRKEGQNVTLSCEQNLNHDAMYWYRQDPGQGLRLIYYSQIVNDFQKGDIAEGYSVSREKKESFPLTVTSAQKNPTAFYLCASGTANTEAFFGQGTRLTVV.

The chain uses TRBV2 and TRBJ2-2; TRBD2 is a possible D gene (6 bases). Between the trimmed V and J ends, which lost 6 bases and 0 bases, there was a span of 20 bases. The CDR3 spans 18 residues. Germline CDR1 is SNHLY and CDR2 is FYNNEI. The CDR3 is CASSRERRGPTNTGELFF. The CDR3 region has the DNA TGTGCCAGCAGCCGGGAACGGCGGGGACCTACGAACACCGGGGAGCTGTTTTTT.

CDR3 bases: TGTGCCAGCAGCTCTTCAGGGATGCGTGAGCAGTTCTTC. It is translated as CASSSSGMREQFF. This chain joins TRBV11-2 and TRBJ2-1; D may be TRBD1 (5 bases). V gave up 4 bases and J gave up 9 bases, with 13 bases separating them. Germline CDR1 is SGHAT and CDR2 is FQNNGV. This CDR3 is 13 amino acids long.

The chain uses TRBV7-2 and TRBJ2-6; D is uncertain. The CDR3 loop spans 14 amino acids. Germline lookup yields CDR1 SGHTA and CDR2 FQGNSA. Trimming took 1 base from V and 6 from J, leaving 7 bases between them. The CDR3 coding sequence is TGTGCCAGCAGCTTAGGAGGCGTGGCCAACGTCCTGACTTTC. It codes for CASSLGGVANVLTF.

The V and J genes are TRBV6-6 and TRBJ2-7, with 7 nucleotides matching TRBD1. The CDR3 runs to 14 residues. Germline V lookup: CDR1 MNHNY, CDR2 SVGAGI (reference sequence). The junction had 9 bases not matched to a gene; V was cut back by 6 bases and J by 4 bases. In DNA form, the CDR3 reads TGTGCCAGCAGAGGAAGGACAGGTGTGTACGAGCAGTACTTC. Its protein product is CASRGRTGVYEQYF.